This T cell receptor (beta chain) comes out of a study of regulatory T cells in long-lasting Graves disease. On the study more broadly: A definition of persistent Graves' disease required over 5 years of antithyroid drugs plus positive TSH receptor antibodies. Findings and caveats of the study: Preferential use of TRBV28, TRBJ1-2 and TRBJ2-5 was seen in persistent disease. The work looked only at peripheral blood and did not look at thyroid tissue.

Germline values: CDR1 LGHDT, CDR2 YNNKEL (reference sequence). The J segment lost 6 bases and the V segment lost 4 bases, leaving 14 bases of the junction unmatched. CDR3 length equals 18 residues. Construction of TCR beta libraries relied on iRepertoire HTBI primers and on Arm-PCR targeting CDR3 regions. From the multiplex PCR reads, TCRdb called clonotypes with MiXCR, one entry per CDR3 protein. The table has hundreds of thousands of distinct CDR3 sequences, about 22% seen once; the top ten hold roughly 14%. The table lists this clonotype with many counts. Antigen: not known. Time point reported: persistent/refractory GD, antithyroid drugs over 5 years with positive TRAb. From PBMCs, RNA was extracted and then used to make the TCR library. Investigators report Graves' disease was diagnosed under American Thyroid Association guidelines.

The clonotype originates from a female donor with Graves disease. V usage is TRBV3-1 and J usage is TRBJ1-4; 10 bases agree with TRBD1. Sequencing used peripheral blood mononuclear cells (PBMCs), obtained when the disease was refractory, from a patient treated with antithyroid drugs. The CDR3 sequence is CASSRGPNAGTGDEKLFF. Here the CDR3 DNA reads TGTGCCAGCAGCCGAGGACCAAACGCCGGGACAGGGGATGAAAAACTGTTTTTT.